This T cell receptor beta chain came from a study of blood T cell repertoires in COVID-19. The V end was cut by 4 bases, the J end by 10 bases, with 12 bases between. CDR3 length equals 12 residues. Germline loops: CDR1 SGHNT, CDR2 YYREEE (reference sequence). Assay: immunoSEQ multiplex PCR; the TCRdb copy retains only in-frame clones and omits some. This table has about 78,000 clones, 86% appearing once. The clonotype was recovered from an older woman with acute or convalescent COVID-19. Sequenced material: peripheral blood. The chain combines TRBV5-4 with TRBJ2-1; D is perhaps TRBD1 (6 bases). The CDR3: CASSPGHQEQFF. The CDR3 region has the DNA TGTGCCAGCAGCCCGGGACACCAAGAGCAGTTCTTC.